These T cell receptor beta chains were read from a single sample in a study of beta chain features in type 1 diabetes. Clones were sequenced by immunoSEQ multiplex PCR, and TCRdb holds only the in-frame ones, with some missing. In the table there are 130,000 to 150,000 clones, 6.9% of which are singletons. The sequencing sample was made of central memory CD4+ T cells from blood. The receptors come from a woman in her thirties in good health. Each CDR3 is given with its conserved first and last residue. A D gene is named only where the DNA matches it firmly. Not every row has a clone size; where given, it reads once, few, many or a size class.

clone_size d_call j_call v_call cdr3_aa cdr3_nt
few - TRBJ1-4 TRBV7-2 CASSWGGADEKLFF TGTGCCAGCAGCTGGGGGGGCGCGGATGAAAAACTGTTTTTT
- - TRBJ1-1 TRBV5-1 CASSLEGHLGTEAFF TGCGCCAGCAGCTTGGAAGGACACTTAGGGACTGAAGCTTTCTTT
- TRBD1 TRBJ1-2 TRBV18 CASSRKTGGDNYGYTF TGTGCCAGCTCAAGGAAGACAGGGGGCGATAACTATGGCTACACCTTC
- TRBD2 TRBJ2-3 TRBV7-3 CASSPRAGRTTDTQYF TGTGCCAGCAGCCCGCGCGCCGGGAGGACCACAGATACGCAGTATTTT
few TRBD1 TRBJ1-1 TRBV2 CASSKQGSEAFF TGTGCCAGCAGCAAACAGGGGTCTGAAGCTTTCTTT
few TRBD2 TRBJ2-1 TRBV28 CAAKSAGGYYNEQFF TGTGCCGCCAAATCCGCGGGAGGCTACTACAATGAGCAGTTCTTC
- TRBD2 TRBJ2-5 TRBV5-1 CASSLGSSGEETQYF TGCGCCAGCAGCTTGGGTTCTAGCGGGGAAGAGACCCAGTACTTC
few - TRBJ2-7 TRBV7-9 CASRIADEQYF TGTGCCAGCAGGATAGCGGACGAGCAGTACTTC
few - TRBJ1-5 TRBV30 CAWSARGNQPQHF TGTGCCTGGAGTGCCAGGGGCAATCAGCCCCAGCATTTT
few - TRBJ1-1 TRBV28 CASSLPQENTEAFF TGTGCCAGCAGTCTTCCCCAGGAGAACACTGAAGCTTTCTTT
few TRBD2 TRBJ2-7 TRBV28 CASSLVGGAGVIPEQYF TGTGCCAGCAGTTTGGTCGGTGGGGCGGGAGTGATCCCCGAGCAGTACTTC
- TRBD1 TRBJ2-2 TRBV19 CASFFGGRGQFGELFF TGTGCCAGTTTTTTTGGCGGCAGGGGGCAGTTCGGGGAGCTGTTTTTT
- TRBD2 TRBJ2-1 TRBV6-1 CASTSAGHYNEQFF TGTGCCAGCACTTCAGCGGGGCACTACAATGAGCAGTTCTTC
few TRBD2 TRBJ2-1 TRBV28 CASIDGAGTYNEQFF TGTGCCAGCATTGATGGAGCGGGGACTTACAATGAGCAGTTCTTC
few TRBD1 TRBJ2-1 TRBV7-8 CASSPGQASHNEQFF TGTGCCAGCAGCCCCGGACAGGCGTCCCACAATGAGCAGTTCTTC
- TRBD2 TRBJ2-1 TRBV11-2 CASRPIAGGSHNEQFF TGTGCCAGCAGACCTATAGCGGGAGGATCTCACAATGAGCAGTTCTTC
- - TRBJ1-3 TRBV7-8 CASSRRGDGNTIYF TGTGCCAGCAGCCGTCGGGGGGACGGAAACACCATATATTTT
few TRBD2 TRBJ2-2 TRBV4-1 CASSQDKRGRGIGELFF TGCGCCAGCAGCCAAGATAAACGCGGGAGAGGGATCGGGGAGCTGTTTTTT
few TRBD2 TRBJ2-7 TRBV5-1 CASSALEREYSYEQYF TGCGCCAGCAGCGCCCTCGAGCGGGAGTACTCCTACGAGCAGTACTTC
- TRBD2 TRBJ2-7 TRBV27 CASRQLAGGEQYF TGTGCCAGCAGGCAACTAGCGGGAGGGGAGCAGTACTTC
- - TRBJ1-3 TRBV9 CASSRDTGNTIYF TGTGCCAGTAGCCGGGACACTGGAAACACCATATATTTT
few - TRBJ2-1 TRBV6-6 CASSTGDLSNEQFF TGTGCCAGCAGTACGGGGGACTTGAGTAATGAGCAGTTCTTC
few TRBD1 TRBJ2-7 TRBV7-9 CASSLGRTGDYEQYF TGTGCCAGCAGCTTAGGGAGGACAGGGGATTACGAGCAGTACTTC
many - TRBJ2-5 TRBV14 CASSQRLETQETQYF TGTGCCAGCAGCCAACGACTGGAGACCCAAGAGACCCAGTACTTC
few - TRBJ2-7 TRBV5-1 CASSLFPENEQYF TGCGCCAGCAGCCTTTTCCCAGAAAACGAGCAGTACTTC
- - TRBJ1-5 TRBV19 CASSETGGSNQPQHF TGTGCCAGTAGCGAGACAGGAGGAAGCAATCAGCCCCAGCATTTT
few TRBD2 TRBJ2-2 TRBV7-2 CASSLWGRETGELFF TGTGCCAGCAGCTTATGGGGGAGGGAGACCGGGGAGCTGTTTTTT
many TRBD1 TRBJ2-2 TRBV23-1 CASSQPGTGRGTGELFF TGCGCCAGCAGTCAGCCTGGGACAGGGCGTGGGACCGGGGAGCTGTTTTTT
few TRBD1 TRBJ1-2 TRBV11-2 CASSRDRGGGYTF TGTGCCAGCAGCAGGGACAGGGGGGGTGGCTACACCTTC
few TRBD1 TRBJ2-5 TRBV30 CAWSSGGETQYF TGTGCCTGGAGTTCAGGGGGAGAGACCCAGTACTTC
few TRBD1 TRBJ1-4 TRBV30 CAWSKIQGAREKLFF TGTGCCTGGAGTAAGATACAGGGGGCGCGGGAAAAACTGTTTTTT
- - TRBJ2-1 TRBV5-1 CASSASGSWGFNEQFF TGCGCCAGCAGCGCGAGCGGGTCTTGGGGTTTCAATGAGCAGTTCTTC
few TRBD2 TRBJ2-7 TRBV9 CASSFGLAGNADEQYF TGTGCCAGCAGCTTCGGACTAGCGGGAAACGCCGACGAGCAGTACTTC
few TRBD1 TRBJ2-3 TRBV18 CASSPPSGQYGDTQYF TGTGCCAGCTCACCACCGTCGGGACAGTATGGAGATACGCAGTATTTT
few - TRBJ2-1 TRBV25-1 CASSGTGTAIHEQFF TGTGCCAGCAGTGGAACCGGGACTGCGATTCATGAGCAGTTCTTC
- - TRBJ2-3 TRBV6-1 CASMGGGPTDTQYF TGTGCCAGCATGGGAGGGGGACCCACAGATACGCAGTATTTT
- TRBD2 TRBJ2-1 TRBV9 CASSVGTSSYNEQFF TGTGCCAGCAGCGTCGGGACTAGCTCCTACAATGAGCAGTTCTTC
- TRBD2 TRBJ2-1 TRBV11-2 CASSLGAGGRYEQFF TGTGCCAGCAGCTTAGGTGCGGGAGGAAGGTATGAGCAGTTCTTC
- TRBD2 TRBJ2-4 TRBV2 CASRRGTSRAKNIQYF TGTGCCAGCAGGAGGGGGACTAGCCGAGCCAAAAACATTCAGTACTTC
few - TRBJ2-3 TRBV6-6 CATTGYTDTQYF TGTGCCACCACCGGGTACACAGATACGCAGTATTTT
- TRBD1 TRBJ2-7 TRBV28 CASSRPGQGLRSYEQYF TGTGCCAGCAGTCGCCCGGGACAGGGTTTGAGGTCCTACGAGCAGTACTTC
- - TRBJ1-2 TRBV6-6 CASLFSGYTF TGTGCCAGCCTTTTTAGCGGCTACACCTTC
- TRBD2 TRBJ2-1 TRBV5-8 CASSDLSGTSYNEQFF TGTGCCAGCAGCGACCTTAGCGGGACGTCCTACAATGAGCAGTTCTTC
- - TRBJ2-7 TRBV9 CASSPRLENYEQYF TGTGCCAGCAGCCCAAGACTAGAGAACTACGAGCAGTACTTC
few - TRBJ1-4 TRBV28 CASSLIDNEKLFF TGTGCCAGCAGTTTGATAGATAATGAAAAACTGTTTTTT
few - TRBJ2-1 TRBV29-1 CSVALTSSSEQFF TGCAGCGTTGCGCTCACTTCTAGTTCCGAGCAGTTCTTC
- TRBD1 TRBJ1-5 TRBV6-5 CASIPGQGGNQPQHF TGTGCCAGCATCCCGGGACAGGGTGGCAATCAGCCCCAGCATTTT
few TRBD2 TRBJ2-7 TRBV7-2 CASRQREGSYEQYF TGTGCCAGCCGCCAAAGGGAGGGATCCTACGAGCAGTACTTC
few TRBD1 TRBJ2-2 TRBV7-9 CASSIPGGGTGELFF TGTGCCAGCAGCATACCAGGGGGCGGCACCGGGGAGCTGTTTTTT
- TRBD1 TRBJ1-2 TRBV2 CASSARQGDYGYTF TGTGCCAGCAGCGCGAGACAGGGGGACTATGGCTACACCTTC
- - TRBJ2-5 TRBV7-9 CASSSRVSQETQYF TGTGCCAGCAGCTCCAGGGTTTCCCAAGAGACCCAGTACTTC
- TRBD2 TRBJ2-1 TRBV6-5 CASSRLAGNNEQFF TGTGCCAGCAGTCGACTAGCGGGGAACAATGAGCAGTTCTTC
many TRBD1 TRBJ2-7 TRBV5-4 CASRGTGSGEQYF TGTGCCAGCAGGGGGACAGGGTCCGGCGAGCAGTACTTC
- - TRBJ2-1 TRBV4-3 CASSLGPAGDNEQFF TGCGCCAGCAGCTTGGGCCCCGCAGGGGACAATGAGCAGTTCTTC